This entry describes one T cell receptor (beta chain). The sample originates from a study of blood T cell repertoires in COVID-19. Overall study context: There were acute and convalescent COVID-19 samples, and they came from the United States, Italy and Spain. Nucleic acid was either cDNA or gDNA, and it came from T cells, B-cell-depleted T cells, or PBMCs.

V was shortened by 1 base and J by 0 bases, with 13 bases between the two germline ends. The CDR3 is 17 amino acids. From germline, CDR1 is MNHEY and CDR2 SMNVEV (reference sequence). Original data processing: Scientists estimated how many nucleated cells there were by amplifying reference gene primers. Method: immunoSEQ multiplex PCR; TCRdb's copy keeps in-frame clones and lacks some. The V and J calls and clone size come from that table; D and trimming were worked out from the DNA. The sample contains fewer than 300,000 clones, approximately 82% of which appear only once. The chain recombines TRBV27 with TRBJ1-5; a weak D match, TRBD1 (5 bases). Specimen: peripheral blood. This sequence originates from a woman between 18 and 30 years old with acute or convalescent COVID-19. The CDR3 region is CASSLWGGKYSNQPQHF. CDR3 DNA: TGTGCCAGCAGTTTATGGGGGGGAAAGTATAGCAATCAGCCCCAGCATTTT.